This T cell receptor (beta chain) was recovered during a study of shared clonotypes between healthy human individuals. The study's findings and limits: On the whole, naive subsets had larger estimated richness than memory subsets had.

The ends were cut back, 0 bases at V and 3 bases at J, with 15 bases in the middle. The CDR3 is made up of 16 amino acids. CDR1 SGHTS and CDR2 YDEGEE come from the germline V gene. Details on this clone: Its antigen is as yet unknown.

The material for each subset, its genomic DNA, was split evenly across several immunoSEQ plates. Per sorted-subset replicate PCR, input was about 180 ng DNA, representing 30,000 or so T cell genomes. TCRdb's table, derived via immunoSEQ multiplex PCR, lists solely in-frame clones and lacks some. The data contain millions of clones, over 85% of them singletons. Naive-designated CD8 cells lacked CD45RO, were positively enriched for CCR7, and omitted terminally differentiated effector memory CD45RA+ cells. This TCR came from a man aged 18-30 years in good health. Material: naive CD8+ T cells sorted from blood. V and J are TRBV5-8 and TRBJ1-1; possibly TRBD1 for D (6 bases). DNA for the CDR3: TGTGCCAGCAGCTTGGCTTACAGGGCCTCGGACACTGAAGCTTTCTTT. Its protein product is CASSLAYRASDTEAFF.